The 7 T cell receptor beta chains given below trace back to one sample, sequenced in a study of memory CD4+ T cells and cytomegalovirus serostatus. Measured with immunoSEQ multiplex PCR; TCRdb has only the in-frame clones, and not every one. The profile shows just over 40,000 clones, 75% to 85% of them singletons. Single viable CD3+CD4+CD8-CD45RO+ cells were sorted as the memory CD4+ T cells. The sequenced sample was memory CD4+ T cells from blood. The receptor source for this set is an adult in good health and CMV-seronegative.

The rearrangement joins TRBV18 to TRBJ2-7; D uncertain. Trimming stripped 6 bases from V and 5 bases from J, with 14 bases between. This CDR3 comprises 13 residues. Germline V gene lookup returns CDR1 KGHSH and CDR2 LQKENI. The CDR3 spells CASSSPGAHEQYF. The CDR3 bases are TGTGCCAGCTCCTCACCAGGTGCCCACGAGCAGTACTTC.

The J gene is TRBJ1-4, the V gene TRBV11-3; TRBD1 agrees at 7 bases. From germline, CDR1 is SGHNT and CDR2 YENEEA. The CDR3 is made up of 15 amino acids. Trimming took 5 bases from V and 8 from J; bases not matched to a gene: 11. The CDR3: CASSLRRARGEKLFF. CDR3 coding DNA: TGTGCCAGCAGCCTTAGACGGGCCAGGGGGGAAAAACTGTTTTTT.

V is TRBV12-5 and J is TRBJ2-7, with 8 positions matching TRBD2. CDR1 LGHNT and CDR2 FRNRAP come from the germline V gene. V lost 0 bases to trimming and J lost 3 bases; unmatched junction nucleotides: 4. CDR3 length: 15 amino acids. The chain's CDR3 is CASGLVVSGGYEQYF. The CDR3 DNA is TGTGCTAGTGGTTTGGTCGTCAGCGGGGGCTACGAGCAGTACTTC.

The chain links TRBV5-4 to TRBJ2-7; D may be TRBD2 (5 bases). Germline CDR1 reads SGHNT; CDR2 reads YYREEE (reference sequence). CDR3 size: 15 residues. V shed 7 bases and J shed 8 bases, with 25 bases lying between them. In DNA, the CDR3 is TGTGCCAGCGACACCTCGGCTCTGGGTCTCGGGAAGCAGTACTTC. The encoded protein is CASDTSALGLGKQYF.

The chain employs TRBV6-1 and TRBJ2-7; no definite D call. V lost 1 base, J lost 5 bases, and 3 bases lay in between. Germline CDR1 MNHNS, CDR2 SASEGT. The CDR3 sequence is 11 residues long. CDR3 sequence (DNA): TGTGCCAGCAGTGAAGAACACGAGCAGTACTTC. Protein sequence: CASSEEHEQYF.

V gene TRBV10-3 combines with J gene TRBJ2-3; D possibly uses TRBD1 or TRBD2 (5 bases each). Germline V CDR1 and CDR2: ENHRY, SYGVKD. V gave up 8 bases and J gave up 2 bases, with 14 bases separating them. The CDR3 covers 14 residues. CDR3 coding DNA: TGTGCCATCTCATCAGGGACCAACACAGATACGCAGTATTTT. This encodes CAISSGTNTDTQYF.

This chain joins TRBV4-2 and TRBJ2-7, with 7 nucleotides matching TRBD2. V shed 3 bases and J 4 bases; nucleotides not matched to a gene: 12. The CDR3 runs 16 residues. The germline gives CDR1 LGHNA, CDR2 YNFKEQ. CDR3 in amino acids: CASSHGRASPPYEQYF. CDR3 bases: TGTGCCAGCAGCCATGGGAGGGCTTCTCCCCCTTACGAGCAGTACTTC.